Shown below are 29 T cell receptor beta chains from a single sample sequenced in a study of shared clonotypes between healthy human individuals (dated by TCRdb to 2020 to 2022). To prepare the library, the immunoSEQ multiplex PCR assay was applied. This immuneACCESS table, as held by TCRdb, lists in-frame sequences with V and J called but not all clones. Of the missing ones, under half trace to an unresolved V gene in checked studies; the others have no known cause. Here the sample has a few million clones; 90% to 95% occur a single time. 0.39% of the sample rests with the top ten. Material for sequencing was naive CD4+ T cells from PBMCs. The cell subset or site label for this specimen denotes: CD45RA+ positively selected. The receptors derive from a man between 18 and 29 years old in good health. Some clones in this sample may be carry-over from other donors' samples.

The chain combines TRBV28 with TRBJ1-3; a weak D match, TRBD1 (5 bases). Germline CDR1 reads MDHEN; CDR2 reads SYDVKM. The V and J ends lost 6 bases and 0 bases respectively, with 15 bases between them. CDR3 size: 16 residues. CDR3 in amino acids: CASSIGGASSGNTIYF. The CDR3 DNA reads TGTGCCAGCAGCATCGGTGGGGCAAGCTCTGGAAACACCATATATTTT.

This clone was seen only a few times. V gene TRBV18 combines with J gene TRBJ1-1; maybe TRBD1 (5 bases). V lost 3 bases to trimming and J lost 0 bases, with 11 bases between them. The CDR3 extends over 15 amino acids. Germline V gives CDR1 KGHSH, CDR2 LQKENI. The DNA of the CDR3 is TGTGCCAGCTCACCGGGAGGGGCGCTGAACACTGAAGCTTTCTTT. Protein: CASSPGGALNTEAFF.

This clone was counted a single time. The chain combines TRBV28 with TRBJ1-2; no clear D gene. The CDR3 extends over 13 amino acids. In germline, CDR1 is MDHEN, CDR2 SYDVKM. Trimming took 7 bases from V and 2 from J, leaving 11 bases between them. The CDR3 region is CASTDGRNYGYTF. Here the CDR3 DNA reads TGTGCCAGCACCGACGGGAGGAACTATGGCTACACCTTC.

This chain links TRBV28 with TRBJ2-7, with a weak D call TRBD2 (5 bases). CDR1 and CDR2 from the germline V gene are MDHEN and SYDVKM. The CDR3 has 13 amino acids. Trimming removed 1 base from V and 7 bases from J, with 11 bases in between. The DNA of the CDR3 is TGTGCCAGCAGTTTATTAGCGCTAGCAGAGCAGTACTTC. Amino acid sequence: CASSLLALAEQYF.

The gene calls are TRBV5-1 and TRBJ2-7; maybe TRBD2 (6 bases). This CDR3 region has 13 residues. Between the trimmed V and J ends, which lost 4 bases and 1 base, there was a span of 9 bases. Germline-derived CDR1 and CDR2 are SGHRS and YFSETQ. The CDR3 here is CASSGSGSYEQYF. The CDR3 DNA follows: TGCGCCAGCAGCGGTAGCGGTTCCTACGAGCAGTACTTC.

This clone was recorded once. The chain couples TRBV7-3 to TRBJ2-1; D unclear. The ends were cut back, 5 bases at V and 7 bases at J, with 21 bases in the middle. Looked up from germline, CDR1 is SGHTA and CDR2 is FQGTGA. The CDR3 contains 16 residues. Here the CDR3 reads CASSPGQSLVWNEQFF. The DNA of the CDR3 is TGTGCCAGCAGCCCCGGTCAGAGTCTCGTTTGGAATGAGCAGTTCTTC.

V gene TRBV5-1 combines with J gene TRBJ1-4, with TRBD1 matching 7 bases. This CDR3 spans 14 amino acids. The J segment lost 8 bases and the V segment lost 9 bases, leaving 13 bases of the junction unmatched. Germline assignment: CDR1 SGHRS and CDR2 YFSETQ. CDR3 nucleotide sequence: TGCGCCACCAAATCAGGGGGGCCAGGGGAAAAACTGTTTTTT. Amino acid sequence: CATKSGGPGEKLFF.

The rearrangement joins TRBV6-5 to TRBJ2-1; D assignment may be TRBD1 or TRBD2 (5 bases each). Germline V CDR1 and CDR2: MNHEY, SVGAGI. This CDR3 is 15 amino acids long. The V end lost 4 bases, the J end lost 5 bases, and 15 bases lay between the germline ends. Here the CDR3 reads CASSSPGTANNEQFF. As DNA, the CDR3 is TGTGCCAGCAGTTCCCCAGGGACGGCAAACAATGAGCAGTTCTTC.

With respect to this clone: Other DNA sequences of this sample code for an identical CDR3. The chain has TRBV28 and TRBJ2-2; 13 positions agree with TRBD2. The CDR3 has 15 residues. Germline loops: CDR1 MDHEN, CDR2 SYDVKM. Unmatched junction bases numbered 3, after V lost 5 bases and J lost 6 bases. DNA for the CDR3: TGTGCCAGCAGTACTAGCGGGAGGGCCGCCGGGGAGCTGTTTTTT. As protein: CASSTSGRAAGELFF.

The genes are TRBV5-1 and TRBJ1-1, with D unclear. CDR1 and CDR2 (germline): SGHRS, YFSETQ. This CDR3 spans 15 amino acids. Deletions cut 0 bases from V and 5 bases from J, with 14 bases between. This CDR3 is CASSLDETRLTEAFF. The CDR3 DNA reads as TGCGCCAGCAGCTTGGATGAAACGAGGCTAACTGAAGCTTTCTTT.

The chain joins TRBV5-1 to TRBJ1-1; 7 bases fit TRBD1. With 2 bases clipped from V and 2 bases from J, the junction kept 6 bases outside the gene matches. The CDR3 runs 15 residues. CDR1 is SGHRS and CDR2 is YFSETQ in the germline V gene. CDR3 nucleotide sequence: TGCGCCAGCAGCTTATACGGACAGGTTAACACTGAAGCTTTCTTT. It is translated as CASSLYGQVNTEAFF.

A note on this clone: The same CDR3 is also encoded by other DNA sequences in this sample. V and J are TRBV19 and TRBJ2-5, with unresolved D. Germline values: CDR1 LNHDA, CDR2 SQIVND (reference sequence). The V end lost 6 bases, the J end lost 4 bases, and 6 bases lay between the germline ends. This CDR3 region has 11 residues. CDR3 nucleotides: TGTGCCAGTAGGGTCGGAGAGACCCAGTACTTC. Amino acid sequence: CASRVGETQYF.

The V and J genes are TRBV2 and TRBJ1-4; TRBD1 matches 8 bases. Germline CDR1 SNHLY, CDR2 FYNNEI. This CDR3 region has 14 residues. J was trimmed by 6 bases and V by 6 bases; bases with no gene match: 6. The CDR3: CASRRTGRDEKLFF. The CDR3 bases are TGTGCCAGCAGGAGGACAGGGAGGGATGAAAAACTGTTTTTT.

The rearrangement uses TRBV9 and TRBJ2-3; unclear D gene. Germline CDR1 and CDR2: SGDLS and YYNGEE. Trimming pared 0 bases from V and 6 bases from J, leaving 14 bases between. The CDR3 totals 15 residues. The CDR3 here is CASSVDALLVDTQYF. CDR3 bases: TGTGCCAGCAGCGTAGATGCACTCCTGGTGGATACGCAGTATTTT.

This chain connects TRBV19 to TRBJ1-2; D possibly corresponds to TRBD1 (5 bases). Germline loops: CDR1 LNHDA, CDR2 SQIVND (reference sequence). The CDR3 runs to 16 residues. The V and J ends lost 3 bases and 3 bases respectively, with 17 bases between them. CDR3 sequence: CASSIRTGQAYYGYTF. The DNA of the CDR3 is TGTGCCAGTAGTATCCGCACGGGGCAGGCCTACTATGGCTACACCTTC.

The genes are TRBV7-6 and TRBJ2-7, with D perhaps TRBD2 (5 bases). CDR1 SGHVS and CDR2 FNYEAQ come from the germline V gene. The CDR3 has 13 amino acids. Trimming shortened V by 5 bases and J by 3 bases, and 11 bases separated the two germline ends. This chain's CDR3 is CASSRGVIYEQYF. Here the CDR3 DNA reads TGTGCCAGCAGCCGGGGAGTAATCTACGAGCAGTACTTC.

This clone has only one observation. The gene calls are TRBV9 and TRBJ1-2; TRBD1 is a possible D gene (5 bases). CDR3 size: 15 residues. V lost 3 bases and J 6 bases, leaving 18 bases between the germline ends. Looked up from germline, CDR1 is SGDLS and CDR2 is YYNGEE. This CDR3 reads CASSAGTATGNGYTF. CDR3 nucleotide sequence: TGTGCCAGCAGCGCCGGGACCGCGACCGGAAATGGCTACACCTTC.

This sequence joins TRBV2 and TRBJ1-2, with 7 positions matching TRBD1. The V and J ends lost 1 base and 8 bases, in that order; junction bases with no gene match: 7. The CDR3 spans 14 residues. Per the germline V gene, CDR1 is SNHLY and CDR2 is FYNNEI. The CDR3 loop is CASSEGGTVVGYTF. The CDR3 nucleotides read TGTGCCAGCAGTGAAGGGGGGACAGTAGTCGGCTACACCTTC.

V usage is TRBV11-3 and J usage is TRBJ2-1, with D unresolved. Germline V gene lookup returns CDR1 SGHNT and CDR2 YENEEA. The CDR3 covers 18 residues. V lost 0 bases and J 0 bases, leaving 15 bases between the germline ends. Here the CDR3 reads CASSLDRLAFISYNEQFF. Here the CDR3 DNA reads TGTGCCAGCAGCTTAGATAGATTGGCTTTCATCTCCTACAATGAGCAGTTCTTC.

The chain recombines TRBV6-5 with TRBJ1-2, with D perhaps TRBD1 (6 bases). The V and J ends lost 7 bases and 4 bases respectively, with 13 bases between them. Germline lookup yields CDR1 MNHEY and CDR2 SVGAGI. This CDR3 is built from 13 residues. The CDR3 is CASTETGRYGYTF. The DNA of the CDR3 is TGTGCCAGCACCGAGACAGGTCGCTATGGCTACACCTTC.

This chain joins TRBV6-6 and TRBJ2-1; TRBD2 might be the D (6 bases). The V gene's germline CDR1 is MNHNY and CDR2 SVGAGI (reference sequence). V lost 8 bases and J lost 0, with 8 bases in between. This CDR3 region has 13 residues. This CDR3 reads CASWDSSYNEQFF. The DNA of the CDR3 is TGTGCCAGCTGGGACTCCTCCTACAATGAGCAGTTCTTC.

This rearrangement joins TRBV7-2 to TRBJ2-7; the match to TRBD2 covers 10 bases. The CDR3 extends over 16 amino acids. Germline loops: CDR1 SGHTA, CDR2 FQGNSA. Trimming removed 0 bases from V and 2 bases from J; junction bases left unmatched: 4. As DNA, the CDR3 is TGTGCCAGCAGCTTAGCTGGACTAGCGGCAACCTACGAGCAGTACTTC. This sequence encodes CASSLAGLAATYEQYF.

The V gene is TRBV20-1, the J gene TRBJ2-7, with 7 bases matching TRBD1. V was pared by 6 bases and J by 6 bases, with 5 bases of the junction left unmatched. The CDR3 loop spans 11 amino acids. CDR1 DFQATT and CDR2 SNEGSKA come from the germline V gene (reference sequence). In DNA form, the CDR3 reads TGCAGTGCACCGACAGGGTCCGAGCAGTACTTC. Its translation: CSAPTGSEQYF.

This chain uses TRBV7-6 with TRBJ1-1, with 7 bases fitting TRBD1. CDR3 length: 15 residues. CDR1 and CDR2 (germline): SGHVS, FNYEAQ. V lost 4 bases and J lost 0; bases outside the gene matches: 5. This CDR3 is CASSSQGGMNTEAFF. The CDR3 nucleotides read TGTGCCAGCAGCTCCCAGGGGGGAATGAACACTGAAGCTTTCTTT.

CDR3 amino acids: CASSATSGSNTGELFF. For the CDR3, the DNA is TGTGCCAGCAGCGCTACTAGCGGGAGCAACACCGGGGAGCTGTTTTTT. The chain joins TRBV7-2 to TRBJ2-2, with 11 bases lining up with TRBD2. The germline CDR1 and CDR2 sequences are SGHTA and FQGNSA. The CDR3 runs to 16 residues. V dropped 5 bases and J dropped 2; count of bases not matched to a gene: 4.

V usage is TRBV19 and J usage is TRBJ2-1; 9 bases map to TRBD1. CDR1 and CDR2 (germline): LNHDA, SQIVND (reference sequence). The CDR3 length is 13 residues. Trimming cost V 5 bases and J 10 bases; bases outside gene matches: 6. The CDR3 region has the DNA TGTGCCAGTAGTCCGGACAGGGGATGGGAGCAGTTCTTC. Amino acid sequence: CASSPDRGWEQFF.

The V call is TRBV5-1, the J call TRBJ2-1; 13 positions match TRBD2. Germline V gives CDR1 SGHRS, CDR2 YFSETQ. V shed 6 bases, J shed 9 bases, and the junction held 9 bases outside the gene matches. The CDR3 sequence is 15 residues long. In nucleotides, the CDR3 is TGCGCCAGCAACTACGGACTAGCGGGAGAGGGTGAGCAGTTCTTC. Its protein product is CASNYGLAGEGEQFF. The whole variable domain, remainder taken from reference TRBV5-1 and TRBJ2-1, is KAGVTQTPRYLIKTRGQQVTLSCSPISGHRSVSWYQQTPGQGLQFLFEYFSETQRNKGNFPGRFSGRQFSNSRSEMNVSTLELGDSALYLCASNYGLAGEGEQFFGPGTRLTVL.

This rearrangement joins TRBV5-1 to TRBJ2-6, with 12 bases aligning to TRBD1. J was trimmed by 1 base and V by 6 bases; bases with no gene match: 11. This CDR3 has 19 residues. CDR1 is SGHRS, CDR2 YFSETQ, per germline. CDR3 in DNA: TGCGCCAGCACCACACTACCGGGACAGGGGGCATCTGGGGCCAACGTCCTGACTTTC. Translating gives CASTTLPGQGASGANVLTF.

Worth noting for this clone: The same CDR3 can be traced to other DNA sequences in this sample. As DNA, the CDR3 is TGTGCCAGCAGCTTGGGCGGGAACACTGAAGCTTTCTTT. It is translated as CASSLGGNTEAFF. The gene calls are TRBV5-4 and TRBJ1-1; no reliable D call. The V and J ends lost 0 bases and 1 base respectively, with 4 bases between them. The length of the CDR3 is 13 residues. The germline V gene has CDR1 SGHNT and CDR2 YYREEE (reference sequence). The variable domain in full, completed from reference TRBV5-4 and TRBJ1-1, reads ETGVTQSPTHLIKTRGQQVTLRCSSQSGHNTVSWYQQALGQGPQFIFQYYREEENGRGNFPPRFSGLQFPNYSSELNVNALELDDSALYLCASSLGGNTEAFFGQGTRLTVV.